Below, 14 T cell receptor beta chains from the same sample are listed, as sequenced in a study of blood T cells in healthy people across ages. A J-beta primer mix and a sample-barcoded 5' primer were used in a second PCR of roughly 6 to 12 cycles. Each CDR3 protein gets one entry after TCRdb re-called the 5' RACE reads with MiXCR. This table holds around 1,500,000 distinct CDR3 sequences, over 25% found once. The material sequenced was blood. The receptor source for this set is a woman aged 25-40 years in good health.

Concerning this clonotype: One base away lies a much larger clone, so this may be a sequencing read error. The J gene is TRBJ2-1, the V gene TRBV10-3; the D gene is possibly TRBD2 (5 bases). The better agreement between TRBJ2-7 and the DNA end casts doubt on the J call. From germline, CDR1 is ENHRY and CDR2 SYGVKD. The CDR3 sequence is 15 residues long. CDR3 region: CAISEAEEAIFEQYF. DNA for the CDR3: TGTGCCATCAGTGAGGCGGAGGAAGCAATTTTTGAGCAGTACTTC.

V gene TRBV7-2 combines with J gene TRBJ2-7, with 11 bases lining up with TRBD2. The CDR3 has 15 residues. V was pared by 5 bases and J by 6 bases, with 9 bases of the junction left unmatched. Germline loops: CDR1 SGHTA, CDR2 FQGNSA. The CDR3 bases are TGTGCCAGCAGCCCCTTAGCGGGAGGGCCGGTCGAGCAGTACTTC. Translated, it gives CASSPLAGGPVEQYF. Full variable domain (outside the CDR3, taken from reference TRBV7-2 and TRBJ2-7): GAGVSQSPSNKVTEKGKDVELRCDPISGHTALYWYRQSLGQGLEFLIYFQGNSAPDKSGLPSDRFSAERTGGSVSTLTIQRTQQEDSAVYLCASSPLAGGPVEQYFGPGTRLTVT.

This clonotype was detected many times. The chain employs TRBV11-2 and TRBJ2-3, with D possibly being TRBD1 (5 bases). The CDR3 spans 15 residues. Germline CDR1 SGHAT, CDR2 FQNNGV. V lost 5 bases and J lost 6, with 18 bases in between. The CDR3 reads CASSAVGVSSDTQYF. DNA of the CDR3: TGTGCCAGCAGCGCCGTAGGGGTTTCGTCCGATACGCAGTATTTT.

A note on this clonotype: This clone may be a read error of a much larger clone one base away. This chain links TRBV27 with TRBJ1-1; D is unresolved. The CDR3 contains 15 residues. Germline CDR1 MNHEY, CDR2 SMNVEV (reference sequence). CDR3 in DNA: TGTGCCAGCAGTTTATCCACAGTGGTCAACACTGAAACTTTCTTT. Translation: CASSLSTVVNTETFF.

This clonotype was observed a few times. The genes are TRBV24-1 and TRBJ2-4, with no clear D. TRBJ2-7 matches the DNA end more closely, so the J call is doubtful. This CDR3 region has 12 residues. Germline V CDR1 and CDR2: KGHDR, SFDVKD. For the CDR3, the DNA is TGTGCCCCGAACCTCACGCAAGACGAGCAGTACTTC. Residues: CAPNLTQDEQYF.

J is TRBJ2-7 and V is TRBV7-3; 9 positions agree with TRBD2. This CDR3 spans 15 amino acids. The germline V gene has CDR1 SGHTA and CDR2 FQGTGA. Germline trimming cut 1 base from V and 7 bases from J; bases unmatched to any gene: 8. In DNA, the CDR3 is TGTGCCAGCAGCTTAAGCGGGGGGGCCCGAGAAGAGCAGTACTTC. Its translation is CASSLSGGAREEQYF.

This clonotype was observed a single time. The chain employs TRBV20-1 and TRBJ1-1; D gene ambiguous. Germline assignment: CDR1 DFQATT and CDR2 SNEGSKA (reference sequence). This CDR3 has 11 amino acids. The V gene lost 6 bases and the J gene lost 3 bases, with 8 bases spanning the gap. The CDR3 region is CSAPDHTEAFF. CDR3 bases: TGCAGTGCCCCCGACCACACTGAAGCTTTCTTT.

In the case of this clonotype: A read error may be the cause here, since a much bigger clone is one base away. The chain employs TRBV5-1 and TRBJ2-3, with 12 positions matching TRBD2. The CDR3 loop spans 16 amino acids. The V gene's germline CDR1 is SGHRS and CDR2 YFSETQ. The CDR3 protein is CASSPGLAGSTDTRYF. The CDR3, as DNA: TGCGCCAGCAGCCCCGGACTAGCGGGAAGCACAGATACGCGGTATTTT. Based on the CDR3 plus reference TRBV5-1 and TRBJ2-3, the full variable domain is KAGVTQTPRYLIKTRGQQVTLSCSPISGHRSVSWYQQTPGQGLQFLFEYFSETQRNKGNFPGRFSGRQFSNSRSEMNVSTLELGDSALYLCASSPGLAGSTDTRYFGPGTRLTVL.

The CDR3 region has the DNA TGTGCCAGCTCACCCGGGGGACAGACCAACTATGGCTACACCTTC. Its protein is CASSPGGQTNYGYTF. The rearrangement joins TRBV18 to TRBJ1-2; the match to TRBD1 covers 7 bases. Trimming took 3 bases from V and 2 from J; bases not matched to a gene: 6. The CDR3 is 15 amino acids. From germline, CDR1 is KGHSH and CDR2 LQKENI.

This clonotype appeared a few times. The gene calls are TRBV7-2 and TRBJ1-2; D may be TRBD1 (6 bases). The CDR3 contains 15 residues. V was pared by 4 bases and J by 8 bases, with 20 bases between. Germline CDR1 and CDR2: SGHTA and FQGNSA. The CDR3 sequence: CASSSMGALPAGYTF. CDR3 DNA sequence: TGTGCCAGCAGCTCTATGGGGGCCCTTCCGGCCGGCTACACCTTC.

In DNA form, the CDR3 reads TGTGCCAGCAGCTTAAGGGATTTAATCAATGAGCAGTTCTTC. Translating gives CASSLRDLINEQFF. The chain couples TRBV7-9 to TRBJ2-1; unclear D gene. V dropped 2 bases and J dropped 6 bases, with 11 bases sitting between them. The CDR3 sequence is 14 residues long. Germline CDR1 and CDR2: SEHNR and FQNEAQ (reference sequence).

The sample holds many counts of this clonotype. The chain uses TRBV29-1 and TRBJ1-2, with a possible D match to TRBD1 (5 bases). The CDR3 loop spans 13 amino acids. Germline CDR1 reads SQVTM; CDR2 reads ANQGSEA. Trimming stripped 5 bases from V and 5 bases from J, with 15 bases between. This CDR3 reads CSVPRGEGYGYTF. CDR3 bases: TGCAGCGTTCCCCGGGGAGAGGGGTATGGCTACACCTTC.

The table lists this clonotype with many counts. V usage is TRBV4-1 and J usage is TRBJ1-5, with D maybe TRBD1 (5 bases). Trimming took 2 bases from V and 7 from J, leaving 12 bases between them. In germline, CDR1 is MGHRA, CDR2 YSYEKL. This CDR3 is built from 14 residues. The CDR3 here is CASSQSGLDQPQHF. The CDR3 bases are TGCGCCAGCAGCCAATCAGGGTTGGACCAGCCCCAGCATTTT.

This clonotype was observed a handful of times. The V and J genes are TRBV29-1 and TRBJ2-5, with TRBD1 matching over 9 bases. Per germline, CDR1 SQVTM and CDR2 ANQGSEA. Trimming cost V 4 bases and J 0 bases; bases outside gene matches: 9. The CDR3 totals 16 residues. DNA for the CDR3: TGCAGCGTTGTGAATACAGGGGGCACAAACCAAGAGACCCAGTACTTC. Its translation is CSVVNTGGTNQETQYF.